This T cell receptor beta chain was identified during a study of shared clonotypes between healthy human individuals. Some clones are missing from TCRdb's copy, which holds only in-frame ones; the method was immunoSEQ multiplex PCR. The table has about 680,000 clones, less than 80% seen once; the top ten hold around 1.7%. This CDR3 is built from 14 residues. V lost 3 bases and J 6 bases, leaving 14 bases between the germline ends. The V gene's germline CDR1 is KGHSH and CDR2 LQKENI. This chain connects TRBV18 to TRBJ1-1; weak D call: TRBD1 (5 bases). Sequenced sample: memory CD4+ T cells sorted from blood. This sample's subset: CD45RA-negative fraction. This clonotype originated in a woman in her 30s in good health. This CDR3 reads CASSPLDRGAEAFF. The CDR3 DNA reads as TGTGCCAGCTCACCCCTAGACAGAGGCGCTGAAGCTTTCTTT.